This paragraph covers one TCR beta chain sequence. The target of this receptor is not known. Base-call qualities are not available, and no considerably larger clone is one nucleotide away. The meaning of the sample's time point label: baseline, week 1 (first vaccination visit). In light of the paper, this sample's treatment or condition label describes: pre-vaccination baseline after standard-of-care therapy. The donors had newly diagnosed IDH1-mutant astrocytomas of WHO grade 3 or 4 that showed loss of nuclear ATRX. The samples were drawn from NOA16, a multicentre, single-arm, open-label phase I trial in Germany that tested a mutant IDH1 peptide vaccine in humans for the first time. Blood drawn at visit V03 was used as the baseline sample for immunogenicity testing. Genomic DNA for TCRB sequencing was extracted from EDTA blood using the DNeasy Blood and Tissue Kit. Library construction relied on the immunoSEQ multiplex PCR assay. Following the manufacturer's protocol, the hsTCRB Kit was used to amplify rearranged TCR beta chain sequences. Sequencing of TCRB libraries was carried out on an Illumina MiSeq. The paper's processing steps were these. Demultiplexing, trimming and gene mapping were performed with the kit vendor's proprietary platform. This is the immuneACCESS table as TCRdb keeps it, with only in-frame sequences that have V and J called. A part of the clones is gone; compared with another copy, unresolved V genes explain less than half, and the rest is unexplained. V, J and clone size were drawn from that table, and D and trimming were deduced from the DNA. In this sample the table shows 68,000 or so clones, 79% of which occur a single time. The ten largest clones capture about 7.5% of the sample.

This specimen belongs to a study of a mutant IDH1 vaccine in newly diagnosed glioma (dated by TCRdb to about 2021). In the study overall: Of the approximately 34 patients who were treated, about 60% were male and roughly 38% were female, and the mean age was roughly 40 years. Prior to enrollment, patients had been given standard therapy consisting of radiotherapy alone, temozolomide alone, or radiochemotherapy with temozolomide, with the combination given to most patients. Peripheral blood was collected at six visits: V03 (baseline), V05, V07, V10, V12 and V13. For exploratory analyses, longitudinal TCRB deep sequencing was carried out in approximately 25 treated patients wherever samples were available. The paper as a whole reports these results and caveats: Selection of PBMC samples for TCRB deep sequencing was based on availability. According to the authors, sample limitations meant that analyses of patient blood samples could not be reproduced. Pseudoprogression seemed to be unrelated to changes in the top peripheral T cell clonotypes found by TCRB sequencing. Immune responses induced by the vaccine were seen in 90% to 95% of patients across multiple MHC alleles.

The sequences come from PBMCs, collected from a glioma patient treated with radiotherapy, temozolomide or both. This clonotype was obtained from a man in his forties or fifties with glioma.

The CDR3 here reads CASRGQETQYF. The nucleotide sequence is TGTGCCAGCAGGGGCCAGGAGACCCAGTACTTC. The chain links TRBV25-1 with TRBJ2-5; there is no confident call for the D gene. V sheds 6 bases and J sheds 5 bases, leaving 7 bases between their ends. From the germline V gene, CDR1 is MGHDK and CDR2 is SYGVNS. The CDR3 runs 11 amino acids, cysteine and phenylalanine included. The CDR3 DNA has 33 bases and is translated from base 1.